This T cell receptor (beta chain) came from a study of CD8 T cells in Susac syndrome. TEMRA cells underwent FACS enrichment and CD8+ and CD4+ T cells underwent negative isolation. The CDR3 is made up of 13 amino acids. Germline CDR1 SGHVS, CDR2 FNYEAQ. V gave up 7 bases and J gave up 5 bases, with 11 bases separating them. Reverse transcription used roughly 0.45 to 1 ug RNA and random hexamers. The amplification used immunoSEQ multiplex PCR on TCR beta CDR3; it spanned 54 Vbeta and 13 Jbeta. TCRdb redid the calling of the immunoSEQ multiplex PCR reads with MiXCR, one entry per CDR3 protein. The sample yields 75,000 to 95,000 distinct CDR3 sequences, 91% seen once.

V gene TRBV7-6 combines with J gene TRBJ2-2, with D perhaps matching TRBD1 (6 bases). Sequenced input: CD8+ T cells from PBMCs. The receptor was isolated from a human donor with multiple sclerosis. The CDR3 DNA sequence: TGTGCCAGCACCCTTACAGGGACCGGGGAGCTGTTTTTT. It yields the protein CASTLTGTGELFF.